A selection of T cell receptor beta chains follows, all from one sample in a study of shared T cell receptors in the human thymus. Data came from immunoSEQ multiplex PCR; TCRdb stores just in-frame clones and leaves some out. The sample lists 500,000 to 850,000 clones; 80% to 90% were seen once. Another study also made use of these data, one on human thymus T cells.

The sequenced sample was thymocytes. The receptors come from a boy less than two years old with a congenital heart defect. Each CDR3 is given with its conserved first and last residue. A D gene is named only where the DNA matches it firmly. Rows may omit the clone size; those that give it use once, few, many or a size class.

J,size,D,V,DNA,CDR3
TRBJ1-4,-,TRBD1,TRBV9,TGTGCCAGCAGCCCGCACCTAATACAGGGGATTGGGGTGTCTGAAAAACTGTTTTTT,CASSPHLIQGIGVSEKLFF
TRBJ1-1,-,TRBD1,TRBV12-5,TGTGCTAGTGGTTTGGAGGGGACAGGACGGGGCACTGAAGCTTTCTTT,CASGLEGTGRGTEAFF
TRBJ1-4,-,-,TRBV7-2,TGTGCCAGCAGCCCTCAGGGGAGAGGTGAAAAACTGTTTTTT,CASSPQGRGEKLFF
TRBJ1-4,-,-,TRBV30,TGTGCCTGGGCACAGACGTCGGGAAAGAGGAAGGATGAAAAACTGTTTTTT,CAWAQTSGKRKDEKLFF
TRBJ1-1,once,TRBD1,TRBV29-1,TGCAGCGTTAAACTGACAGGGGGGTTCGGTGAAGCTTTCTTT,CSVKLTGGFGEAFF
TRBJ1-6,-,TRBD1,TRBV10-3,TGTGCCATCAGCAAACAGGGGGCGGATTCACCCCTCCACTTT,CAISKQGADSPLHF
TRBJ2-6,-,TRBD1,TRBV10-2,TGCGCCAGCAGCGGACAGGGCACCTCTGGGGCCAACGTCCTGACTTTC,CASSGQGTSGANVLTF
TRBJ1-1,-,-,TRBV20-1,TGCAGTACGCACTGGGAAGCTTTCTTT,CSTHWEAFF
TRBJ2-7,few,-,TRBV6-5,TGTGCCAGCAGTTACACGCAGGGATCCACCTACGAGCAGTACTTC,CASSYTQGSTYEQYF
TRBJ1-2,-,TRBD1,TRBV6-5,TGTGCCAGCAGTTACCTCCGCCGGGACAGCTATGGCTACACCTTC,CASSYLRRDSYGYTF
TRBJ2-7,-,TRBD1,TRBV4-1,TGCGCCAGCAGCCAAGATAAACAGGGGAGATTGAACTACGAGCAGTACTTC,CASSQDKQGRLNYEQYF
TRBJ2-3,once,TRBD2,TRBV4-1,TGCGCCAGCAGCCAAGAAGTAGGCGGGGGAAGAGATACGCAGTATTTT,CASSQEVGGGRDTQYF
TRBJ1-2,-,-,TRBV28,TGTGCCAGCAGTCCTCAGGAATCTAACTATGGCTACACCTTC,CASSPQESNYGYTF
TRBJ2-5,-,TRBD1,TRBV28,TGTGCCAGCAGGCAAGACGGGACAGGGGAAGAGACCCAGTACTTC,CASRQDGTGEETQYF
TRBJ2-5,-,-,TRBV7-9,TGTGCCAGCAGCTTACAGGGAGAGACCCAGTACTTC,CASSLQGETQYF
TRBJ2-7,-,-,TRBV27,TGTGCATCTATGCGCCGGGACATTACCTACGAGCAGTACTTC,CASMRRDITYEQYF
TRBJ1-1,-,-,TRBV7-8,TGTGCCAGCAGCTTCCACAGGGACACTGAAGCTTTCTTT,CASSFHRDTEAFF
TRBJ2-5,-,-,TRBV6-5,TGTGCCAGCAGGCCTGTCCAGGAAGAGACCCAGTACTTC,CASRPVQEETQYF
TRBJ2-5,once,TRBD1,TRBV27,TGTGCCAGCAGTCCCCCCGGGACAGGACCCAGCCAAGAGACCCAGTACTTC,CASSPPGTGPSQETQYF
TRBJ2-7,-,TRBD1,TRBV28,TGTGCCAGCAGTTCCGGACAGGGGGCCTACGAGCAGTACTTC,CASSSGQGAYEQYF
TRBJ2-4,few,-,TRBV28,TGTGCCAGCAGGCGGACACCCACCCGGTCCACCAAAAACATTCAGTACTTC,CASRRTPTRSTKNIQYF
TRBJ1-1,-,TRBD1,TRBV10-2,TGCGCCAGCAGCGGACAGGGGGCGACTGAAGCTTTCTTT,CASSGQGATEAFF
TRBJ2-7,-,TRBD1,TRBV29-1,TGCAGCGTTGCAACCCCAAAGTGGGACAGGGGTTACGAGCAGTACTTC,CSVATPKWDRGYEQYF
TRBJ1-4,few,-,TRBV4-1,TGCGCCAGCAGCCAAGTCGGGGGGTTTGAAAAACTGTTTTTT,CASSQVGGFEKLFF
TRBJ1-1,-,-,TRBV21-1,TGTGCCAGCAGCAAAGAAGGAGGTTCTGAAGCTTTCTTT,CASSKEGGSEAFF
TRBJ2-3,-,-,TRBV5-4,TGTGCCAGCAGCTTTAACCCAGGCGCAGATACGCAGTATTTT,CASSFNPGADTQYF
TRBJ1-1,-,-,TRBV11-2,TGTGCCAGCAGCCATACACCGGACAGTGGCACTGAAGCTTTCTTT,CASSHTPDSGTEAFF
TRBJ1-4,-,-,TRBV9,TGTGCCAGCAGCATTGGAGGGGCACCTAATGAAAAACTGTTTTTT,CASSIGGAPNEKLFF
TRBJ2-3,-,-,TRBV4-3,TGCGCCAGCAGCCAAGATAGGAGGCCGCGGGATACGCAGTATTTT,CASSQDRRPRDTQYF
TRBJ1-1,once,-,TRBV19,TGTGCCAGTAGTATCCAAGACACAGACACTGAAGCTTTCTTT,CASSIQDTDTEAFF
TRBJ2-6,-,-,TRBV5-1,TGCGCCAGCGGCGACTTGTCCACCCACTCTGGGGCCAACGTCCTGACTTTC,CASGDLSTHSGANVLTF
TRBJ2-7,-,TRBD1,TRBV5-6,TGTGCCAGCAGCCGGACAGGGCCCTACGAGCAGTACTTC,CASSRTGPYEQYF
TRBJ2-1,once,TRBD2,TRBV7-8,TGTGCCAGCAGCTTAGGGGCGGGAGCCTACAATGAGCAGTTCTTC,CASSLGAGAYNEQFF
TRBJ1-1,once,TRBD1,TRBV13,TGTGCCAGCAGCCAAACAACGGACAGGGGAATGAGTACTGAAGCTTTCTTT,CASSQTTDRGMSTEAFF
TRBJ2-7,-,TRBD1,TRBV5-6,TGTGCCAGCAGCACGCCTACCGGGACAGGTGGCTACGAGCAGTACTTC,CASSTPTGTGGYEQYF
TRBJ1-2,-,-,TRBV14,TGTGCCAGCAGCCCCGCCTTTGTGCGAGGCTACACCTTC,CASSPAFVRGYTF
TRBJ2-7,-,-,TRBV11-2,TGTGCCAGCAGCTTAGGGGGCACATACTACGAGCAGTACTTC,CASSLGGTYYEQYF
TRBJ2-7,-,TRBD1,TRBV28,TGTGCCAGCAGTACCTCGGACAGGGGATCCTACGAGCAGTACTTC,CASSTSDRGSYEQYF
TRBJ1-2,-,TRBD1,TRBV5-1,TGCGCCAGCAGCGGGAACAGGGGGAGGTACACCTTC,CASSGNRGRYTF